These 14 T cell receptor beta chains share one sample of origin, sequenced in a study of tumor-infiltrating lymphocytes in oesophageal squamous cell carcinoma. One entry per CDR3 protein results from TCRdb running MiXCR on the PCR reads. This table holds some 18,000 distinct CDR3 sequences, about 40% found once. The sequencing input was normal esophageal tissue next to the tumor. These receptors came from a male donor with esophageal squamous cell carcinoma.

This clonotype was recorded at least ten times. The V and J genes are TRBV14 and TRBJ2-5; D is perhaps TRBD1 or TRBD2 (6 bases each). The J call may be mistaken, given a closer DNA end match to TRBJ2-1. Per germline, CDR1 SGHDN and CDR2 FVKESK. The CDR3 length is 13 residues. This chain's CDR3 is CASSQGGGGEQFF. CDR3 nucleotides: TGTGCCAGCAGCCAAGGAGGGGGAGGTGAGCAGTTCTTC.

This clonotype was counted many times. The chain joins TRBV4-2 to TRBJ2-3; D is ambiguous. V lost 1 base and J 2 bases, leaving 10 bases between the germline ends. Germline CDR1 LGHNA, CDR2 YNFKEQ. The CDR3 covers 15 residues. The CDR3 DNA is TGTGCCAGCAGCCAAGGAGTCTACAACACAGATACGCAGTATTTT. Encoded protein: CASSQGVYNTDTQYF.

This clonotype was seen many times. The V gene is TRBV5-6, the J gene TRBJ2-7; D not resolved. V lost 2 bases to trimming and J lost 3 bases, with 6 bases between them. Per germline, CDR1 SGHDT and CDR2 YYEEEE. The CDR3 contains 12 residues. CDR3 in DNA: TGTGCCAGCAGCTTTGGCAGCTACGAGCAGTACTTC. This encodes CASSFGSYEQYF.

By share, this clonotype ranks as medium-sized. This rearrangement joins TRBV7-2 to TRBJ1-2; 7 bases align to TRBD1. The CDR3 spans 13 residues. Per germline, CDR1 SGHTA and CDR2 FQGNSA. V shed 7 bases and J 5 bases; nucleotides not matched to a gene: 7. Here the CDR3 reads CASTSSGGYGYTF. CDR3 DNA: TGTGCCAGCACCTCTTCAGGGGGATATGGCTACACCTTC.

The chain joins TRBV6-6 to TRBJ2-5; tentatively, D is TRBD2 (5 bases). Looked up from germline, CDR1 is MNHNY and CDR2 is SVGAGI (reference sequence). Trimming removed 2 bases at V and 5 bases at J, with 9 bases between. The CDR3 length is 13 residues. The CDR3 loop is CASSYGRWETQYF. The CDR3 bases are TGTGCCAGCAGTTACGGGAGATGGGAGACCCAGTACTTC.

This clonotype was found many times. This sequence joins TRBV19 and TRBJ1-2; tentative D call: TRBD1 (5 bases). The CDR3 runs 15 residues. In germline, CDR1 is LNHDA, CDR2 SQIVND (reference sequence). V lost 4 bases to trimming and J lost 0 bases, with 12 bases between them. The CDR3 sequence is CASSRDRQANYGYTF. CDR3 DNA: TGTGCCAGTAGTAGGGACCGACAAGCTAACTATGGCTACACCTTC.

This chain uses TRBV7-6 with TRBJ1-1; unclear D gene. This CDR3 comprises 13 residues. V lost 7 bases, J lost 1 base, and 10 bases lay in between. CDR1 is SGHVS, CDR2 FNYEAQ, per germline. The DNA of the CDR3 is TGTGCCAGCAAAAGGACGGGGAACACTGAAGCTTTCTTT. Its protein is CASKRTGNTEAFF.

The genes are TRBV7-3 and TRBJ2-5; D remains unclear. CDR3 length: 12 amino acids. The germline CDR1 and CDR2 sequences are SGHTA and FQGTGA. V was clipped by 5 bases and J by 11 bases, with 15 bases between them. The CDR3 DNA is TGTGCCAGCAGCCTCCCCGGACGGCAGCAGTACTTC. Protein: CASSLPGRQQYF.

This clonotype was counted only a few times. The rearrangement uses TRBV9 and TRBJ2-1; 15 bases agree with TRBD2. Germline CDR1 reads SGDLS; CDR2 reads YYNGEE. This CDR3 region has 18 residues. V lost 3 bases, J lost 1 base, and 5 bases stayed unmatched. The CDR3 region is CASSARTSGRASYNEQFF. The CDR3 bases are TGTGCCAGCAGCGCGAGGACTAGCGGGAGGGCTTCCTACAATGAGCAGTTCTTC.

This clonotype was observed many times. This chain links TRBV27 with TRBJ2-1; 7 bases are a match to TRBD1. Germline V gene data show CDR1 as MNHEY and CDR2 as SMNVEV (reference sequence). The CDR3 is 16 residues long. Trimming at V came to 6 bases and at J to 3 bases, leaving 11 bases not matched to a gene. The CDR3 region has the DNA TGTGCCAGCAGCCTAGGAGGACAGGCGTTCTACAATGAGCAGTTCTTC. It yields the protein CASSLGGQAFYNEQFF.

The chain links TRBV20-1 to TRBJ2-5, with D possibly TRBD2 on 6 matching bases. The germline gives CDR1 DFQATT, CDR2 SNEGSKA (reference sequence). This CDR3 is built from 15 residues. The V end lost 2 bases, the J end lost 11 bases, and 24 bases lay between the germline ends. The DNA of the CDR3 is TGCAGTGCTAGAAGTAGCGGCACCCTCGCTAGGGAGCAGTACTTC. Translation gives CSARSSGTLAREQYF.

The chain links TRBV7-3 to TRBJ2-7; weak D call: TRBD1 (7 bases). The J call may be in error: the DNA end matches TRBJ2-1 better. The germline V gene has CDR1 SGHTA and CDR2 FQGTGA. The CDR3 sequence is 14 residues long. The CDR3 loop reads CASSLQGGPDEQFF. CDR3 sequence (DNA): TGTGCCAGCAGCTTACAGGGGGGTCCCGATGAGCAGTTCTTC.

The J gene is TRBJ2-1, the V gene TRBV7-8; D remains unclear. The J call may be wrong; the DNA end is better matched by TRBJ2-5. The CDR3 consists of 13 residues. Looked up from germline, CDR1 is SGHVS and CDR2 is FQNEAQ. The CDR3 sequence is CASRTHVQETQYF. In nucleotides, the CDR3 is TGTGCCAGCAGGACACATGTCCAAGAGACCCAGTACTTC.

V and J are TRBV6-1 and TRBJ1-1; 7 positions match TRBD1. CDR1 and CDR2 from the germline V gene are MNHNS and SASEGT. The CDR3 has 15 residues. V lost 5 bases to trimming and J lost 7 bases; unmatched junction nucleotides: 13. The CDR3 here is CASSQFRQGGLEAFF. As DNA, the CDR3 is TGTGCCAGCAGTCAGTTTAGGCAGGGGGGGCTTGAAGCTTTCTTT.